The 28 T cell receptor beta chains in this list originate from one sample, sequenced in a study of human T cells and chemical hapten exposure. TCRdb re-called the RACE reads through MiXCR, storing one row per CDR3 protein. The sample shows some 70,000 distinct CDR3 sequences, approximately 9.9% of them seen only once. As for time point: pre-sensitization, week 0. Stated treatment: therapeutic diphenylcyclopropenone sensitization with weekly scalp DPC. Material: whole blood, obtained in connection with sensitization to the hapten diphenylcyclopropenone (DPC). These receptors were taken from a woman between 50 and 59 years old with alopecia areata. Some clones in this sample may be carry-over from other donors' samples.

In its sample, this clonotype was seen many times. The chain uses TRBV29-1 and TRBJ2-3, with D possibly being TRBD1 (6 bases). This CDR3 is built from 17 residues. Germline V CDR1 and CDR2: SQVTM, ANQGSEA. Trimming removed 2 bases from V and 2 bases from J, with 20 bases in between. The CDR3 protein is CSVEYPRLAGATDTQYF. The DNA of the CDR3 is TGCAGCGTTGAATACCCCCGGTTGGCAGGGGCCACAGATACGCAGTATTTT.

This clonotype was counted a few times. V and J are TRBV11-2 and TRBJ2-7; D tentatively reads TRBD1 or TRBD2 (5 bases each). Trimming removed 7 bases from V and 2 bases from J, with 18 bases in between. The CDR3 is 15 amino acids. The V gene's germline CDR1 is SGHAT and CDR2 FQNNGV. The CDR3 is CASNPLGTGTYEQYF. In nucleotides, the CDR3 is TGTGCCAGCAACCCCCTGGGGACGGGAACCTACGAGCAGTACTTC.

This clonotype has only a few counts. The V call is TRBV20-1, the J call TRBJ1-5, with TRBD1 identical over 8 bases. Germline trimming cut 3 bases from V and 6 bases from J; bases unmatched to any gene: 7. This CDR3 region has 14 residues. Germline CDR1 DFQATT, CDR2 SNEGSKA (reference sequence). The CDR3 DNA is TGCAGTGCTAGCCTGGGACAGGCCACTCAGCCCCAGCATTTT. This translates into CSASLGQATQPQHF.

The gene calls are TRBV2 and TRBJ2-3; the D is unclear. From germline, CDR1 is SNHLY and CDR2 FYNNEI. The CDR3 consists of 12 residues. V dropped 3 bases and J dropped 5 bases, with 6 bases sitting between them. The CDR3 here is CASSDPEDTQYF. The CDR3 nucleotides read TGTGCCAGCAGTGACCCCGAAGATACGCAGTATTTT.

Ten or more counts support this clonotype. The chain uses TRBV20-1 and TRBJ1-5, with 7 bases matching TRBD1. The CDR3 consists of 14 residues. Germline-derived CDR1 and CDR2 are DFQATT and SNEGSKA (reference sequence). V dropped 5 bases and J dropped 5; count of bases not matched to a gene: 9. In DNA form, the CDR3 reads TGCAGTGCTTCACCGACAGGGTCAGATCAGCCCCAGCATTTT. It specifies CSASPTGSDQPQHF.

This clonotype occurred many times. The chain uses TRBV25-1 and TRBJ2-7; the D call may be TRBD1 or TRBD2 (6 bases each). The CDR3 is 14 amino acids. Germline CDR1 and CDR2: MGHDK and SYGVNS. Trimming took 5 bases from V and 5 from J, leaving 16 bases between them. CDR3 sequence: CASSKRGALDEQYF. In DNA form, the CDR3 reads TGTGCCAGCAGTAAGAGGGGGGCTTTAGACGAGCAGTACTTC.

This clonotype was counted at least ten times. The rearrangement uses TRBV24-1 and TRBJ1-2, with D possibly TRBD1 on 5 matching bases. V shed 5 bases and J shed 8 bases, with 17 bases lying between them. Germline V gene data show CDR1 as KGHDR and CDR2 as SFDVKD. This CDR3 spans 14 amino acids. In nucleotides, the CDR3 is TGTGCCACCAGTGGGCAGGGAAATACAGAGGGCTACACCTTC. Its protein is CATSGQGNTEGYTF.

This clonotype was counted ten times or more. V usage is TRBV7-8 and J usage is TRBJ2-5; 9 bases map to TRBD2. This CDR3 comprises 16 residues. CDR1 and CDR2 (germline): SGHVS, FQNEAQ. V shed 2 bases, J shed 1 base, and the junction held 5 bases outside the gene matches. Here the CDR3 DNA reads TGTGCCAGCAGCTTATCCGCGGGAGGGCCCCAAGAGACCCAGTACTTC. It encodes CASSLSAGGPQETQYF.

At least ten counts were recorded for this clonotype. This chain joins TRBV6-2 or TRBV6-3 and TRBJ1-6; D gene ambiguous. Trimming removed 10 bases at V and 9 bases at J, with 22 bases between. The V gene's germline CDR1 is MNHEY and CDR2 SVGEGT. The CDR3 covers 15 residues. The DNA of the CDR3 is TGTGCCATCCAGAAGGACGGACGGTTGGGTTCACCCCTCCACTTT. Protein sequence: CAIQKDGRLGSPLHF.

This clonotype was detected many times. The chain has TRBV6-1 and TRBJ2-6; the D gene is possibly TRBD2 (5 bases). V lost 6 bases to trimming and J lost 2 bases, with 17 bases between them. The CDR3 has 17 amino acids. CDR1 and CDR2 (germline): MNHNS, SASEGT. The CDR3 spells CASRGADTVTGANVLTF. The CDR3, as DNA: TGTGCCAGCAGGGGAGCCGATACGGTAACTGGGGCCAACGTCCTGACTTTC.

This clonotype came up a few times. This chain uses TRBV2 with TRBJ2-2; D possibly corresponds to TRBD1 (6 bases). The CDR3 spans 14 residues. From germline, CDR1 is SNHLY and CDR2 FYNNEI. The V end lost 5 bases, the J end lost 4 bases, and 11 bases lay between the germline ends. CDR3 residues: CASSYQGSTGELFF. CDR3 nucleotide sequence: TGTGCCAGCAGTTATCAGGGGAGCACCGGGGAGCTGTTTTTT.

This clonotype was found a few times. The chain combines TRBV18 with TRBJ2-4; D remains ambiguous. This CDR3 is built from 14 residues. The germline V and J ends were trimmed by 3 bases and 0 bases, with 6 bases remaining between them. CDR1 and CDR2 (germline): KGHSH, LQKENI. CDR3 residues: CASSPDLAKNIQYF. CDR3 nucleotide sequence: TGTGCCAGCTCACCCGACCTAGCCAAAAACATTCAGTACTTC.

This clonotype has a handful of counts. The CDR3 DNA follows: TGTGCCAGCAGTTTTTCTCAGCCCCAGCATTTT. It yields the protein CASSFSQPQHF. V is TRBV28 and J is TRBJ1-5; no definite D call. CDR1 and CDR2 (germline): MDHEN, SYDVKM. V shed 3 bases and J shed 6 bases, with 3 bases lying between them. The CDR3 sequence is 11 residues long.

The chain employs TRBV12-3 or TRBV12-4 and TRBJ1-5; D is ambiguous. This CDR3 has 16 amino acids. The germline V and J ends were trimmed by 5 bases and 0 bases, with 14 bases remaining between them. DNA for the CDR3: TGTGCCAGCAGTCCGACCCGCGCGGTTAGCAATCAGCCCCAGCATTTT. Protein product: CASSPTRAVSNQPQHF.

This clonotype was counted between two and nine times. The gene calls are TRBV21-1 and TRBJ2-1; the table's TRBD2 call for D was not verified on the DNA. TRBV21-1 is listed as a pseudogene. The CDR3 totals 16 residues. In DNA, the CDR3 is TGTGCCAGCAGCAAAGGCGGGGAAGCGGTGGGACTTGAGCAGTTCTTC. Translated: CASSKGGEAVGLEQFF.

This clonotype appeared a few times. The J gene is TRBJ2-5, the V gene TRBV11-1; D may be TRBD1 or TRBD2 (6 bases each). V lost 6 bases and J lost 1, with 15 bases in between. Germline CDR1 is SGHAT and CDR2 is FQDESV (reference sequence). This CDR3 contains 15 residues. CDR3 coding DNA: TGTGCCAGCAGTTCGGATGGGGGGCGCCAAGAGACCCAGTACTTC. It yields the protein CASSSDGGRQETQYF.

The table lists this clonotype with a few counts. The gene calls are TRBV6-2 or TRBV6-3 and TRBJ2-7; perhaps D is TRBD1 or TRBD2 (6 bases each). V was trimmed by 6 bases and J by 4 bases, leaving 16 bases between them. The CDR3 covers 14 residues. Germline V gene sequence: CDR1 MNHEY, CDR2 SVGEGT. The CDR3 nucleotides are TGTGCCAGCAGCTGGGGGGCAGGGTGGTACGAGCAGTACTTC. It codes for CASSWGAGWYEQYF.

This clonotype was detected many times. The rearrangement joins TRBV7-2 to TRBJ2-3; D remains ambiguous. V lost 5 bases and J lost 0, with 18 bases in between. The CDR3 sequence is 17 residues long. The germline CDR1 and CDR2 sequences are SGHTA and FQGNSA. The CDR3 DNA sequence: TGTGCCAGCAGCCACGACCCCTCGCGCCAAAGCACAGATACGCAGTATTTT. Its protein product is CASSHDPSRQSTDTQYF.

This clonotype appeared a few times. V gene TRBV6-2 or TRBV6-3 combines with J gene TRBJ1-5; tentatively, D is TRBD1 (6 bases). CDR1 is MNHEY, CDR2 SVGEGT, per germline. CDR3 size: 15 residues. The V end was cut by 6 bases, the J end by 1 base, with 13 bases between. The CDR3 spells CASSEGGASNQPQHF. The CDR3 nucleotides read TGTGCCAGCAGCGAGGGGGGGGCAAGCAATCAGCCCCAGCATTTT.

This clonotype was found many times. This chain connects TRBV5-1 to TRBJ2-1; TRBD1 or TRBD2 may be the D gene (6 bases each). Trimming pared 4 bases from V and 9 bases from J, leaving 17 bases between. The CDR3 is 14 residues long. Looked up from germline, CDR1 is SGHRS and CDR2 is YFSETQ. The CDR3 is CASSITGGGSEQFF. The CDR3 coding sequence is TGCGCCAGCAGCATTACCGGGGGCGGCAGTGAGCAGTTCTTC.

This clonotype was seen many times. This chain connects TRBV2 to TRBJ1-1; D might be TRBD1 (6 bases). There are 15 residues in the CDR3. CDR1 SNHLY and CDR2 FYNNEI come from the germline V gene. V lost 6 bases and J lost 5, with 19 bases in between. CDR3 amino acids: CASRMREGDGTEAFF. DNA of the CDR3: TGTGCCAGCAGGATGAGGGAGGGGGATGGGACTGAAGCTTTCTTT.

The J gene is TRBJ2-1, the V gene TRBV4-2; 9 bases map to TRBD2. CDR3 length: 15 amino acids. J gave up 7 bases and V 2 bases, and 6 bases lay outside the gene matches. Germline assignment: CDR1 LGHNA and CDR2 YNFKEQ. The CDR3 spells CASSQISGSVNEQFF. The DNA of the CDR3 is TGTGCCAGCAGCCAAATTAGCGGGAGCGTGAATGAGCAGTTCTTC.

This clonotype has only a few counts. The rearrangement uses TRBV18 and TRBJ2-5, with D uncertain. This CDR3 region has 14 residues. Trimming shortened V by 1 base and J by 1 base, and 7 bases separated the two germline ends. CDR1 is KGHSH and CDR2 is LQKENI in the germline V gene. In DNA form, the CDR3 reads TGTGCCAGCTCACCACGGGGTCTCCAAGAGACCCAGTACTTC. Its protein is CASSPRGLQETQYF.

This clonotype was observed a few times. CDR3 in DNA: TGTGCCAGCCAAAGAGCGGGAGGAGGAAAGACTGAAGCTTTCTTT. This encodes CASQRAGGGKTEAFF. The chain uses TRBV25-1 and TRBJ1-1, with D uncertain. V was cut by 8 bases and J by 5 bases, with 21 bases left in between. This CDR3 region has 15 residues. Germline V gene lookup returns CDR1 MGHDK and CDR2 SYGVNS.

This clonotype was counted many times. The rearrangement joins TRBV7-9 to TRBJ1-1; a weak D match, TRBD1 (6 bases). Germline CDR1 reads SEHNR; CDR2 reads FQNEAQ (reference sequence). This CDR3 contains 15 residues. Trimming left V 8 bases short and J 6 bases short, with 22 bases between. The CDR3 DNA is TGTGCCAGCCGACCTTCCCCAAACAGGGAGGCTGAAGCTTTCTTT. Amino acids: CASRPSPNREAEAFF.

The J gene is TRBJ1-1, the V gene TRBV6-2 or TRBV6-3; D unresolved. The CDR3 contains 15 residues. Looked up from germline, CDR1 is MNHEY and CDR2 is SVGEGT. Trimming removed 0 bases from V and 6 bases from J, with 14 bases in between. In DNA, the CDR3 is TGTGCCAGCAGTTACTCGATAACCCGGGCCGCTGAAGCTTTCTTT. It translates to CASSYSITRAAEAFF.

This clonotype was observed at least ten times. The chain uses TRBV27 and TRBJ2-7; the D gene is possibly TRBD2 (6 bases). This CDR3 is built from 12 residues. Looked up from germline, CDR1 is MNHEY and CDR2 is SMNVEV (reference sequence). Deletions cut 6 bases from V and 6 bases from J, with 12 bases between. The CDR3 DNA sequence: TGTGCCAGCAGCCGGGGGTCGCTCGAGCAGTACTTC. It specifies CASSRGSLEQYF.

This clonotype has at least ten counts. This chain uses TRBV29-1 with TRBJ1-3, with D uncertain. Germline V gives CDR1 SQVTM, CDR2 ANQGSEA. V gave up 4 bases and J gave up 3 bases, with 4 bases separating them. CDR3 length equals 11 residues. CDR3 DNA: TGCAGCGTTGCCGTTGGAAACACCATATATTTT. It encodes CSVAVGNTIYF. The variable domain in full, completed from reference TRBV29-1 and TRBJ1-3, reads SAVISQKPSRDICQRGTSLTIQCQVDSQVTMMFWYRQQPGQSLTLIATANQGSEATYESGFVIDKFPISRPNLTFSTLTVSNMSPEDSSIYLCSVAVGNTIYFGEGSWLTVV.